A single sample gave rise to the 11 T cell receptor beta chains below, sequenced in a study of blood T cell repertoires in COVID-19. TCRdb keeps only in-frame clones here, not all; method: immunoSEQ multiplex PCR. The sample consists of 150,000 to 200,000 clones, roughly 93% of them appearing once. Sequenced material: peripheral blood. The receptor source for this set is a woman in her fifties or sixties with acute or convalescent COVID-19.

This sequence joins TRBV12-3 or TRBV12-4 and TRBJ1-2; a weak D match, TRBD1 (6 bases). Deletions cut 6 bases from V and 7 bases from J, with 15 bases between. The CDR3 is made up of 13 amino acids. The DNA of the CDR3 is TGTGCCAGCAGACAGGGCCTAAGGGGTGGCTACACCTTC. Translation gives CASRQGLRGGYTF.

The V gene is TRBV11-2, the J gene TRBJ1-6; the D is unclear. The ends were cut back, 7 bases at V and 8 bases at J, with 12 bases in the middle. Per the germline V gene, CDR1 is SGHAT and CDR2 is FQNNGV. This CDR3 has 13 amino acids. The chain's CDR3 is CASTPRRDSPLHF. The CDR3 DNA is TGTGCCAGCACCCCACGCCGGGATTCACCCCTCCACTTT.

The chain is built from TRBV5-5 and TRBJ2-3; 11 bases are shared with TRBD2. Germline CDR1 reads SGHKS; CDR2 reads YYEKEE (reference sequence). This CDR3 comprises 16 residues. V gave up 4 bases and J gave up 4 bases; unmatched junction bases: 8. CDR3 bases: TGTGCCAGCAGCCGAGCCGGACTAGCGGGTCCAGATACGCAGTATTTT. This gives the protein CASSRAGLAGPDTQYF.

The gene calls are TRBV3-1 (or the pseudogene TRBV3-2) and TRBJ2-3, with D possibly being TRBD2 (5 bases). Looked up from germline, CDR1 is LGHDT and CDR2 is YNNKEL (reference sequence). CDR3 length equals 11 residues. V lost 6 bases and J lost 6, with 7 bases in between. The CDR3 spells CASRDLDTQYF. The CDR3 DNA follows: TGTGCCAGCAGGGACTTGGATACGCAGTATTTT.

The V and J genes are TRBV24-1 and TRBJ2-2, with 9 bases fitting TRBD1. The V and J ends lost 4 bases and 3 bases, in that order; junction bases with no gene match: 2. The germline CDR1 and CDR2 sequences are KGHDR and SFDVKD. This CDR3 has 15 residues. The CDR3 region is CATSDRTGDTGELFF. The CDR3 coding sequence is TGTGCCACCAGTGACCGGACAGGGGACACCGGGGAGCTGTTTTTT.

This clone was detected only once. At one of its ends the junction is not consistent with the germline gene, which may arise from a read error. The chain couples TRBV5-6 to TRBJ2-7, with D possibly TRBD1 on 6 matching bases. Germline CDR1 SGHDT, CDR2 YYEEEE. This CDR3 is 13 amino acids long. CDR3 amino acids: CASSLFQGSSGNF. The DNA of the CDR3 is TGTGCCAGCAGCTTGTTTCAGGGGAGCTCAGGAAATTTC.

The chain carries TRBV7-9 and TRBJ2-1, with 13 bases that match TRBD2. CDR1 is SEHNR and CDR2 is FQNEAQ in the germline V gene (reference sequence). The CDR3 contains 17 residues. V shed 5 bases, J shed 3 bases, and the junction held 7 bases outside the gene matches. CDR3 in amino acids: CASSPRTSGSLYNEQFF. The CDR3 DNA is TGTGCCAGCAGCCCCCGGACTAGCGGGAGTCTCTACAATGAGCAGTTCTTC.

The J gene is TRBJ2-2, the V gene TRBV7-8, with 8 bases that match TRBD1. This CDR3 region has 14 residues. V shed 2 bases and J 7 bases; nucleotides not matched to a gene: 3. Germline loops: CDR1 SGHVS, CDR2 FQNEAQ. The CDR3 loop is CASSLTGGYGELFF. In nucleotides, the CDR3 is TGTGCCAGCAGCTTAACAGGGGGATACGGGGAGCTGTTTTTT. Full variable domain (rest looked up from reference TRBV7-8 and TRBJ2-2): GAGVSQSPRYKVAKRGQDVALRCDPISGHVSLFWYQQALGQGPEFLTYFQNEAQLDKSGLPSDRFFAERPEGSVSTLKIQRTQQEDSAVYLCASSLTGGYGELFFGEGSRLTVL.

V is TRBV5-4 and J is TRBJ2-2; 13 nucleotides match TRBD2. J gave up 7 bases and V 3 bases, and 9 bases lay outside the gene matches. Germline CDR1 and CDR2: SGHNT and YYREEE (reference sequence). The CDR3 is 17 residues long. CDR3: CASSSGLAGEEGGELFF. The CDR3 region has the DNA TGTGCCAGCAGCTCCGGACTAGCGGGAGAGGAGGGCGGGGAGCTGTTTTTT.

The V gene is TRBV28, the J gene TRBJ2-7; D unclear. With 2 bases removed from V and 3 bases from J, the gap between germline ends came to 8 bases. CDR1 and CDR2 (germline): MDHEN, SYDVKM. The CDR3 is 13 amino acids. CDR3 nucleotide sequence: TGTGCCAGCAGTTTACCAGGTGACTACGAGCAGTACTTC. Its translation: CASSLPGDYEQYF.

This clone was seen once. The gene calls are TRBV4-1 and TRBJ2-7; a weak D match, TRBD2 (7 bases). This CDR3 region has 15 residues. The V end was cut by 0 bases, the J end by 3 bases, with 12 bases between. Germline V gene sequence: CDR1 MGHRA, CDR2 YSYEKL. CDR3 amino acids: CASSQDGGASYEQYF. The CDR3 DNA reads TGCGCCAGCAGCCAAGATGGGGGGGCCAGCTACGAGCAGTACTTC.